This section outlines one T cell receptor delta chain sequence together with its context. As yet, its antigen is unknown. The junction and the germline gene differ at one end; a read error may be behind it. These data are taken from a study of Vδ1+ human thymocytes. Overall study findings and caveats: Thymic TRG and TRD repertoires appeared highly polyclonal.

Extracted RNA was reverse transcribed into cDNA. The CDR3 regions were amplified by multiplex PCR from V-gene primers to a constant-region primer. TCRdb repeated clone calling on the multiplex PCR reads with CATT. Of roughly 55,000 delta-chain clones in the sample, more than 15% were seen once. This CDR3 region has 18 residues. CDR1 is TSWWSYY, CDR2 QGS, per germline. Sequencing was done on a sample of Vdelta1+ gamma-delta thymocytes from the thymus. Regarding subset: FACS-sorted CD3+ TCRalphabeta- TCRVdelta1+ TCRVdelta2- thymocytes. The receptor was derived from a boy younger than two who had congenital heart surgery. The J gene is TRDJ1, the V gene TRDV1, with TRDD3 as a possible D gene (5 bases). The CDR3 here is CALGELTSGGSYTDKLIF. The CDR3 DNA sequence: TGTGCTCTTGGGGAACTCACTTCAGGGGGGTCGTACACCGATAAGCTCATCTTT.